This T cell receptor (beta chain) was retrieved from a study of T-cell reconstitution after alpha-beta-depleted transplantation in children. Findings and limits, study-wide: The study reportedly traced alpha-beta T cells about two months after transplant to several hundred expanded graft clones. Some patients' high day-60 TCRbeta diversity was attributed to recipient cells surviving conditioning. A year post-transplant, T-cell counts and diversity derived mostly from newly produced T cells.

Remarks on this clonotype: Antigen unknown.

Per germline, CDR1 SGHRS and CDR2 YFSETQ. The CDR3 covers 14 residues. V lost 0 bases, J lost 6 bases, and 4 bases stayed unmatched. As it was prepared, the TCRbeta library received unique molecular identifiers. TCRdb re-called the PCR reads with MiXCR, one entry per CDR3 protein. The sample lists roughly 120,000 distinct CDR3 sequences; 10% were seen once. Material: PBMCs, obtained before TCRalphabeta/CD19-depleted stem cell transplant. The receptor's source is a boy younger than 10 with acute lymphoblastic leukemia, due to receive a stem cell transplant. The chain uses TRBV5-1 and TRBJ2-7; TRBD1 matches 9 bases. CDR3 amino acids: CASSLAGQGGEQYF. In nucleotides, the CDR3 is TGCGCCAGCAGCTTGGCGGGACAGGGTGGCGAGCAGTACTTC.